This T cell receptor beta chain emerged from a study of vaccination and CD4 T cells after COVID-19. Study-wide points: Within convalescent individuals, 304 out of 307 vaccine-specific clones proved to be spike mono-reactive.

Trimming at V came to 4 bases and at J to 3 bases, leaving 8 bases not matched to a gene. The CDR3 runs 15 residues. The germline gives CDR1 MNHEY, CDR2 SMNVEV (reference sequence). Concerning this clonotype: No antigen is known for it.

The sample's treatment: roughly ten-day PBMC culture with coronavirus spike peptide pools or control peptides (ViraFEST assay). At the Johns Hopkins FTIC core, DNA taken from cultured CD4+ T cells was sequenced by way of the Oncomine TCR Beta short-read assay. TCRdb reprocessed the PCR reads with MiXCR, giving one entry per CDR3 protein. Among around 18,000 distinct CDR3 sequences listed, 70% were seen once. Sequencing input: CD4+ T cells from blood, cultured in vitro. This clonotype originated in a human donor who had recovered from COVID-19. This chain uses TRBV27 with TRBJ2-5; 7 nucleotides line up with TRBD1. The CDR3 is CASSSRQGVEETQYF. CDR3 in DNA: TGTGCCAGCAGTTCCAGGCAGGGGGTCGAAGAGACCCAGTACTTC.